These T cell receptor beta chains were read from a single sample in a study of T-cell memory formation after mild COVID-19. From the 5' RACE reads, TCRdb called clonotypes with MiXCR, one entry per CDR3 protein. The sample yields approximately 440,000 distinct CDR3 sequences, 20% seen once. The specimen sequenced was PBMCs or a T cell subset sorted from them (not recorded which). These receptors came from an adult woman who had mild COVID-19 (a few samples of this study predate the infection). Cell type and time point are not known. Both conserved end residues are part of each CDR3. D genes are given only for firm matches. Not all rows give a size; the values are once, few, many and, for expanded clones, a class.

d_call j_call v_call clone_size cdr3_nt cdr3_aa
TRBD1 TRBJ2-7 TRBV11-2 - TGTGCCAGCAGTCAAAGGACAGGGACCTACGAGCAGTACTTC CASSQRTGTYEQYF
- TRBJ2-5 TRBV4-3 - TGCGCCCGCCCAAGGGGTAAAGAGACCCAGTACTTC CARPRGKETQYF
- TRBJ2-5 TRBV5-1 few TGCGCCAGCAGCGTGGAGAAAGAGACCCAGTACTTC CASSVEKETQYF
TRBD1 TRBJ1-1 TRBV5-1 many TGTGCCAGTAGTCCCGGGACAGGCGGCACTGAAGCTTTCTTT CASSPGTGGTEAFF
- TRBJ1-3 TRBV2 - TGTGCCAGCAGTCAGGAGGGGGGCTCTGGAAACACCATATATTTT CASSQEGGSGNTIYF
- TRBJ1-1 TRBV29-1 - TGCAGCGCCCAAGGCACCCGGGGCACTGAAGCTTTCTTT CSAQGTRGTEAFF
TRBD2 TRBJ2-5 TRBV4-1 few TGCGCCAGCAGCCAAGGGGTGGGACTAGCGGGAGAGACCCAGTACTTC CASSQGVGLAGETQYF
TRBD2 TRBJ2-7 TRBV11-3 few TGTGCCAGCAGCGGTGGCGGGAGTTACGAGCAGTACTTC CASSGGGSYEQYF
- TRBJ2-1 TRBV29-1 few TGCAGCGTTGGTCTACCGGACACCACCGGTGAGCAGTTCTTC CSVGLPDTTGEQFF
- TRBJ2-3 TRBV20-1 - TGCAGTGCTAGACCGGGGGACACCACGGTAATAGATACGCAGTATTTT CSARPGDTTVIDTQYF
- TRBJ1-2 TRBV20-1 few TGCAGTGCTGTAACAGACGGCTATGGCTACACCTTC CSAVTDGYGYTF
- TRBJ1-5 TRBV4-1 - TGCGCCAGCAGCCACTTGCTCCCCAGGGAGAGCAATCAGCCCCAGCATTTT CASSHLLPRESNQPQHF
- TRBJ1-1 TRBV7-9 - TGTGCCAGCAGCTTAGTTCGGGCCCTGGGCGGTGAAGCTTTCTTT CASSLVRALGGEAFF
- TRBJ2-5 TRBV18 - TGTGCCAGCTCACCAGACCCCATCCCAACCCAGTACTTC CASSPDPIPTQYF
TRBD1 TRBJ2-5 TRBV12-3/TRBV12-4 few TGTGCCAGCACCAGGACAGGGGCCAGATTTGGCCAGTACTTC CASTRTGARFGQYF
TRBD2 TRBJ2-3 TRBV4-2 few TGTGCCAGCAGCCAAGGGGGGGCACTAGCGGTATCCACAGATACGCAGTATTTT CASSQGGALAVSTDTQYF
- TRBJ2-3 TRBV5-1 few TGCGCCAGCAGCTTGAAACCAGATACGCAGTATTTT CASSLKPDTQYF
- TRBJ1-5 TRBV30 - TGTGCCTGGAGTTATGGGGCCGGTCAGCCCCAGCATTTT CAWSYGAGQPQHF
- TRBJ1-4 TRBV12-3/TRBV12-4 few TGTGCCAGCAGTTCCCAAGGCCGGATTAATGAAAAACTGTTTTTT CASSSQGRINEKLFF
- TRBJ1-3 TRBV12-3/TRBV12-4 - TGTGCCAGCAGCCCACCAGGGGACTCTGGAAACACCATATATTTT CASSPPGDSGNTIYF
- TRBJ1-5 TRBV20-1 few TGCAGTGCTAGAGTAGGGCCCAGCAATCAGCCCCAGCATTTT CSARVGPSNQPQHF
TRBD2 TRBJ2-1 TRBV30 few TGTGCCTGGAGTGGAGTACTAGCGAACAATGAGCAGTTCTTC CAWSGVLANNEQFF
TRBD1 TRBJ2-5 TRBV4-3 - TGCGCCAGCAGCCAAGATCGAGGGACAGGCCAAGAGACCCAGTACTTC CASSQDRGTGQETQYF
- TRBJ1-2 TRBV7-2 - TGTGCCAGCAGGGGAGAACCGGCCCTAGAATTC CASRGEPALEF
TRBD2 TRBJ2-7 TRBV11-2 few TGTGCCAGCAGCTCCCCCCTTTACGAGCGGGGCTACGAGCAGTACTTC CASSSPLYERGYEQYF
TRBD2 TRBJ2-5 TRBV5-1 - TGCGCCAGCAGCCCTCTTGGAGCGGGAGTTGAGACCCAGTACTTC CASSPLGAGVETQYF
- TRBJ2-5 TRBV10-3 - TGTGCCATCAGTGAAGCTTTACCGGCGGGCGAGACCCAGTACTTC CAISEALPAGETQYF
TRBD2 TRBJ2-3 TRBV20-1 - TGCAGTGCACGGAGGGGGACTAGGGTACCAGATACGCAGTATTTT CSARRGTRVPDTQYF
- TRBJ2-5 TRBV28 - TGTGCCAGCAGTCCTCAGGGGCCGGAGACCCAGTACTTC CASSPQGPETQYF
TRBD2 TRBJ2-3 TRBV2 - TGTGCCAGCAGAGAGACTAGCGGGGGGGCCACAGATACGCAGTATTTT CASRETSGGATDTQYF
- TRBJ2-5 TRBV20-1 few TGCAGTGCTGAAGGCGGTGCGGAGACCCAGTACTTC CSAEGGAETQYF
- TRBJ1-2 TRBV5-5 few TGTGCCAGCAGCTTTCAGGACAGATTATATGGCTACACCTTC CASSFQDRLYGYTF
- TRBJ2-1 TRBV4-2 - TGTGCCAGCAGCCACTACCTTTCTGGACTGGACAATGAGCAGTTCTTC CASSHYLSGLDNEQFF
- TRBJ1-1 TRBV18 few TGTGCCAGCTCACCAGTCGGTGGGAACACTGAAGCTTTCTTT CASSPVGGNTEAFF
- TRBJ2-7 TRBV2 few TGTGCCAGCACCCAGAACTCCTACGAGCAGTACTTC CASTQNSYEQYF
TRBD1 TRBJ1-2 TRBV20-1 - TGCAGTGCTTCCGGAACAGGGGCGGGAAACTATGGCTACACCTTC CSASGTGAGNYGYTF
TRBD1 TRBJ1-5 TRBV6-2/TRBV6-3 - TGTGCCAGCAGTCGAGGCGGACAGGGAAATCAGCCCCAGCATTTT CASSRGGQGNQPQHF
TRBD1 TRBJ2-2 TRBV11-3 - TGTGCCAGCAGCATGGGACAGACGAACACCGGGGAGCTGTTTTTT CASSMGQTNTGELFF
- TRBJ2-2 TRBV6-1 - TGTGCCAGCAGTGACGCCGGTCTCGGCGGGGAGCTGTTTTTT CASSDAGLGGELFF
TRBD1 TRBJ2-7 TRBV6-2/TRBV6-3 few TGTGCCAGCAGTTACTCGGCTACCGGGACAGGTAGACCCTACGAGCAGTACTTC CASSYSATGTGRPYEQYF
- TRBJ2-7 TRBV12-3/TRBV12-4 - TGTGCCAGCAGTTTGGATGTAGGGGACGAGCAGTACTTC CASSLDVGDEQYF
- TRBJ2-1 TRBV10-3 - TGTGCCATCAGGGAGGTCGCCTACAATGAGCAGTTCTTC CAIREVAYNEQFF
TRBD1 TRBJ1-2 TRBV6-5 - TGTGCCAGCAGTTACGCAAATCCGGGACAGGGAAATAACTATGGCTACACCTTC CASSYANPGQGNNYGYTF
- TRBJ2-7 TRBV7-9 - TGTGCCAGCAGTAACGCCGTGGGAGTGTTCTACGAGCAGTACTTC CASSNAVGVFYEQYF
- TRBJ2-5 TRBV6-5 - TGTGCCAGCGGGCCTGGGTGGGACCAAGAGACCCAGTACTTC CASGPGWDQETQYF
TRBD2 TRBJ2-1 TRBV7-8 - TGTGCCAGCAGCTGGTATAGCGGGAGTTTACACAATGAGCAGTTCTTC CASSWYSGSLHNEQFF
TRBD1 TRBJ2-7 TRBV15 few TGTGCCACCAGCAGAGCTGGTTCCGCGGGACAGGGGGCGAGGGAGCAGTACTTC CATSRAGSAGQGAREQYF
- TRBJ1-5 TRBV15 - TGTGCCACCAGGAGTACGGATCCGGGACAGCCCCAGCATTTT CATRSTDPGQPQHF
TRBD1 TRBJ2-5 TRBV19 few TGTGCCAGTAGTATCGAACAGGGGGTACCGGGTCCCCAGTACTTC CASSIEQGVPGPQYF
TRBD1 TRBJ2-7 TRBV9 few TGTGCCAGCAGCGTTGGACAGGGAATGGAGGAGCAGTACTTC CASSVGQGMEEQYF
TRBD2 TRBJ2-3 TRBV5-6 few TGTGCCAGCAGCATACTAGCGGGAGGGTATAGCACAGATACGCAGTATTTT CASSILAGGYSTDTQYF
TRBD2 TRBJ2-3 TRBV20-1 - TGCAGTGCTAGAGATCAGAGAGGAGCGGGAGGGCCAGATACGCAGTATTTT CSARDQRGAGGPDTQYF
TRBD2 TRBJ2-3 TRBV7-8 - TGTGCCAGCAGCTTACCGGGACTAGCGGGAGGCCCAGATACGCAGTATTTT CASSLPGLAGGPDTQYF
- TRBJ1-1 TRBV21-1 few TGTGCCAGCAGTGGGACAGGGGGCCGGAACACTGAAGCTTTCTTT CASSGTGGRNTEAFF
TRBD2 TRBJ2-3 TRBV15 few TGTGCCACCAGCAGAGATGCCGGGAGGAGCACAGATACGCAGTATTTT CATSRDAGRSTDTQYF